The clone carrying this TCR beta chain was recorded at least ten times. This sample is drawn from a study of blood T cell repertoires in COVID-19. Study information: Material from acute and convalescent COVID-19 was sourced from the United States, Italy and Spain. PBMCs, B-cell-depleted T cells, or T cells provided the cDNA or gDNA that made up the material.

The V and J ends lost 9 bases and 0 bases respectively, with 11 bases between them. The CDR3 has 13 residues. Per the germline V gene, CDR1 is KGHDR and CDR2 is SFDVKD. The authors' processing: Amplifying reference gene primers gave estimates of nucleated cell counts. Sequencing used immunoSEQ multiplex PCR; TCRdb keeps in-frame clones, though not all of them. That table supplies the V and J calls and clone size; D and trimming were determined from the DNA. The sample lists over 250,000 clones; 83% were seen once. The chain joins TRBV24-1 to TRBJ2-7, with TRBD1 as a possible D gene (6 bases). The clonotype originates from a woman between 45 and 65 years old who had recovered from COVID-19. The sample was peripheral blood. CDR3 nucleotides: TGTGCCACCGAGGACAGTTTCTCCTACGAGCAGTACTTC. Translation: CATEDSFSYEQYF.